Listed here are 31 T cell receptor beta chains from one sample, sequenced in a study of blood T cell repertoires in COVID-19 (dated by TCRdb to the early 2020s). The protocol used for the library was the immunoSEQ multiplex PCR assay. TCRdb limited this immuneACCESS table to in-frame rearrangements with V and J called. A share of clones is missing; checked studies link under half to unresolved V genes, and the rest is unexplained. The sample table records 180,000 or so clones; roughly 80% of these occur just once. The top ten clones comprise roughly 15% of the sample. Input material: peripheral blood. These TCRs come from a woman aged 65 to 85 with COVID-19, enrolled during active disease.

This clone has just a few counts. CDR3 in amino acids: CASSLSSGSGILSTQYF. The CDR3 region has the DNA TGTGCCAGCAGTTTGAGTTCGGGTAGCGGGATTCTCAGTACGCAGTATTTT. This sequence joins TRBV28 and TRBJ2-3; 8 nucleotides align to TRBD2. The CDR3 has 17 amino acids. CDR1 MDHEN and CDR2 SYDVKM come from the germline V gene. The J segment lost 8 bases and the V segment lost 3 bases, leaving 16 bases of the junction unmatched.

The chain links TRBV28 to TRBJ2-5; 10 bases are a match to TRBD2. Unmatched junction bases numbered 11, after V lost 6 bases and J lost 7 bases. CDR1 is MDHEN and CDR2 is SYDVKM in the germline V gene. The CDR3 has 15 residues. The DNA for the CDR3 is TGTGCCAGCAGCCAACTAGCGGGGAGCTTGGGGACCCAGTACTTC. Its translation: CASSQLAGSLGTQYF.

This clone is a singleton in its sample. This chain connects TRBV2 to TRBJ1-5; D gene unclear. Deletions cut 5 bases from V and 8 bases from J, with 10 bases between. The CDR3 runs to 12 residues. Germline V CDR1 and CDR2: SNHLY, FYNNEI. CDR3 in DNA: TGTGCCAGCAGTCTTAGCGGGGAGCCCCAGCATTTT. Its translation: CASSLSGEPQHF.

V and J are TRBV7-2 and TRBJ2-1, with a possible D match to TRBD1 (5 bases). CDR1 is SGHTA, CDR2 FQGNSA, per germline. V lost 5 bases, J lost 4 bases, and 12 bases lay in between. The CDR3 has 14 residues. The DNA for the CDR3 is TGTGCCAGCAGCCCACGGACACCATACAATGAGCAGTTCTTC. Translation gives CASSPRTPYNEQFF.

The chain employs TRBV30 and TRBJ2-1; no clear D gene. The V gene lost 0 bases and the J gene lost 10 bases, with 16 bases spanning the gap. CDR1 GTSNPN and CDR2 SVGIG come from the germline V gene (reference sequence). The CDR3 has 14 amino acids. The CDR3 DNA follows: TGTGCCTGGAGTGTACTGTCTCAGATGGAGGAGCAGTTCTTC. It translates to CAWSVLSQMEEQFF. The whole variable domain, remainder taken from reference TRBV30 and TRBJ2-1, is SQTIHQWPATLVQPVGSPLSLECTVEGTSNPNLYWYRQAAGRGLQLLFYSVGIGQISSEVPQNLSASRPQDRQFILSSKKLLLSDSGFYLCAWSVLSQMEEQFFGPGTRLTVL.

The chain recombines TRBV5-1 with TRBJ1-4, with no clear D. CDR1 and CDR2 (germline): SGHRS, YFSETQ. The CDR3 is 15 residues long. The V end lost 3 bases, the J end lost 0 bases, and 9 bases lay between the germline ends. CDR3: CASSSSGTTNEKLFF. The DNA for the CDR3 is TGCGCCAGCAGCTCCTCGGGTACAACTAATGAAAAACTGTTTTTT. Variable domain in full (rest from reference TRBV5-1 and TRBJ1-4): KAGVTQTPRYLIKTRGQQVTLSCSPISGHRSVSWYQQTPGQGLQFLFEYFSETQRNKGNFPGRFSGRQFSNSRSEMNVSTLELGDSALYLCASSSSGTTNEKLFFGSGTQLSVL.

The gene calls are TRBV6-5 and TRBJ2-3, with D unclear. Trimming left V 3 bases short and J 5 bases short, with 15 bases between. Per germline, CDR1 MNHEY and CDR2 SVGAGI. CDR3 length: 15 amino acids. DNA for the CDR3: TGTGCCAGCAGTTATGGGCTTCCTCCCAAAGATACGCAGTATTTT. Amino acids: CASSYGLPPKDTQYF.

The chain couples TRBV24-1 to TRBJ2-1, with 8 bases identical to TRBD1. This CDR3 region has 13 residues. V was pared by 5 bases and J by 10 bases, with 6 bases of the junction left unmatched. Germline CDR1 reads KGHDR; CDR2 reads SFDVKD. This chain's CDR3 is CATSGGGQGEQFF. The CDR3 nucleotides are TGTGCCACCAGTGGAGGAGGACAGGGCGAGCAGTTCTTC.

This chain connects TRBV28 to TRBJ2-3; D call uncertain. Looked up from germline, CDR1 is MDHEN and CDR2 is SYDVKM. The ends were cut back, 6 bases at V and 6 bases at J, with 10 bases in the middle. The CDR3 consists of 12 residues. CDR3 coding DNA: TGTGCCAGCAGGGGCCCGCATGATACGCAGTATTTT. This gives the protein CASRGPHDTQYF.

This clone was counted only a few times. As DNA, the CDR3 is TGTGCCATCAGTGTCACAGGGGTCGGTGAGCAGTTCTTC. This encodes CAISVTGVGEQFF. This chain links TRBV10-3 with TRBJ2-1, with 7 bases aligning to TRBD1. Germline loops: CDR1 ENHRY, CDR2 SYGVKD. The length of the CDR3 is 13 residues. The ends lost 4 bases at V and 9 bases at J; junction bases unmatched: 6.

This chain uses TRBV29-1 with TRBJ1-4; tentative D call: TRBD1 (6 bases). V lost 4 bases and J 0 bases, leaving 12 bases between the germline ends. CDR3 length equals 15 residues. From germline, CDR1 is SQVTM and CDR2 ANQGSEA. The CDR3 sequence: CSVAGGGATNEKLFF. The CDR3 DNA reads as TGCAGCGTTGCGGGTGGGGGCGCAACTAATGAAAAACTGTTTTTT.

This CDR3 is CASRGEYGGNEQFF. The DNA for the CDR3 is TGTGCCAGCAGGGGAGAATACGGGGGCAATGAGCAGTTCTTC. This chain connects TRBV28 to TRBJ2-1; weak D call: TRBD2 (6 bases). The CDR3 contains 14 residues. V dropped 6 bases and J dropped 6 bases, with 15 bases sitting between them. The V gene's germline CDR1 is MDHEN and CDR2 SYDVKM.

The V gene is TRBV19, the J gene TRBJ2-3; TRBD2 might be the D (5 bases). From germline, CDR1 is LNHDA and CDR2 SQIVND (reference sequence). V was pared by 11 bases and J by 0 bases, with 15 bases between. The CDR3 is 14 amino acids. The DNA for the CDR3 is TGTGCCTATAAAAAAGCGGCTAGCACAGATACGCAGTATTTT. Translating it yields CAYKKAASTDTQYF.

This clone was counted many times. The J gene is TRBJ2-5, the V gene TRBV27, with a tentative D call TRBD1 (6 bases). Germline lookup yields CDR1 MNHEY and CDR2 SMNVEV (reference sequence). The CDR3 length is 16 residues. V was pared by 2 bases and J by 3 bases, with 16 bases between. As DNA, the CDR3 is TGTGCCAGCAGTTTAATGGCCAGGGGTATAGAAGAGACCCAGTACTTC. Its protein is CASSLMARGIEETQYF.

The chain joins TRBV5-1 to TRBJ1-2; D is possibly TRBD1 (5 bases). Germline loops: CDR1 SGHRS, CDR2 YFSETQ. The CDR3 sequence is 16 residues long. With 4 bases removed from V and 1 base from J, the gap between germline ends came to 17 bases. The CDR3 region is CASSRGETGGNYGYTF. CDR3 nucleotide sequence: TGCGCCAGCAGCAGGGGTGAGACCGGCGGTAACTATGGCTACACCTTC.

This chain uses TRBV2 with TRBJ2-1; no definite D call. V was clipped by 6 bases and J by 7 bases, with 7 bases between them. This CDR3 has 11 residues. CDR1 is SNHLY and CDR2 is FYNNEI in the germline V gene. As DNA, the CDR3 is TGTGCCAGCAGCGTAATTAATGAGCAGTTCTTC. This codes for CASSVINEQFF.

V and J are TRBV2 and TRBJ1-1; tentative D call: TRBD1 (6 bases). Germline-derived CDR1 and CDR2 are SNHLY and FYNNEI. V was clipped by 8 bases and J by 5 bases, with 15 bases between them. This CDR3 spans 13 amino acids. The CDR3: CASGKQQGTEAFF. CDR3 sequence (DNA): TGTGCCAGCGGGAAGCAACAGGGTACTGAAGCTTTCTTT.

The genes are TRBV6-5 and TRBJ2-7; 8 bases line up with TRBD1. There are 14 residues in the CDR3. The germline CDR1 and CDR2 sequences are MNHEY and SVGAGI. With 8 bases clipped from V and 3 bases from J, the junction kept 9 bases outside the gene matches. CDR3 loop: CASQGQVGLYEQYV. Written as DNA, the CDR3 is TGTGCCAGCCAGGGACAGGTTGGACTCTACGAGCAGTACGTC.

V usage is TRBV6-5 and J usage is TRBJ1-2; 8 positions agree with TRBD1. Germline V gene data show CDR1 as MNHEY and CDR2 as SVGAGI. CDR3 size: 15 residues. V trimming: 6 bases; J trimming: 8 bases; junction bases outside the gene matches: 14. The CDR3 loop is CASSKDRASQGGYTF. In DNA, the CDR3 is TGTGCCAGCAGCAAGGACAGGGCCTCTCAGGGAGGCTACACCTTC.

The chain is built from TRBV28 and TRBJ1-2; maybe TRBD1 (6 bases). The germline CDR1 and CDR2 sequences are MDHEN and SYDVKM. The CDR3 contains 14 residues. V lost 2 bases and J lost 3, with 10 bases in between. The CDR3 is CASSLRGAYYGYTF. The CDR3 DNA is TGTGCCAGCAGTTTACGGGGGGCATACTATGGCTACACCTTC.

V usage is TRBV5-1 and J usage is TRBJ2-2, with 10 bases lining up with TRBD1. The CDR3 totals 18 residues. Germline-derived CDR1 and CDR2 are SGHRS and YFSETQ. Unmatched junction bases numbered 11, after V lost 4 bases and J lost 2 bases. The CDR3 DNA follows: TGCGCCAGCAGCCCACAAGGACAGGGGGTCTTTAACACCGGGGAGCTGTTTTTT. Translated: CASSPQGQGVFNTGELFF.

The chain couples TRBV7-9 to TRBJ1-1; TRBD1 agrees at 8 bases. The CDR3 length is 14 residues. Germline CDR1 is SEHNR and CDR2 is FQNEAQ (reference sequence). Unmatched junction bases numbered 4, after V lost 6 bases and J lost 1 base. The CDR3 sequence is CASSSTGENTEAFF. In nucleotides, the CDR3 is TGTGCCAGCAGTTCGACAGGGGAGAACACTGAAGCTTTCTTT. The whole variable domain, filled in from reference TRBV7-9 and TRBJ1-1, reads DTGVSQNPRHKITKRGQNVTFRCDPISEHNRLYWYRQTLGQGPEFLTYFQNEAQLEKSRLLSDRFSAERPKGSFSTLEIQRTEQGDSAMYLCASSSTGENTEAFFGQGTRLTVV.

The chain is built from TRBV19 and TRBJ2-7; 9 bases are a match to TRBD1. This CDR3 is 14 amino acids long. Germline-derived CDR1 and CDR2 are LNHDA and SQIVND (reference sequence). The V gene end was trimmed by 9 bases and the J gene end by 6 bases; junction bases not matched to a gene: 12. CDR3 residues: CARGTGRSAGEQYV. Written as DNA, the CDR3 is TGTGCCAGGGGGACAGGGCGGTCTGCGGGCGAGCAGTACGTC.

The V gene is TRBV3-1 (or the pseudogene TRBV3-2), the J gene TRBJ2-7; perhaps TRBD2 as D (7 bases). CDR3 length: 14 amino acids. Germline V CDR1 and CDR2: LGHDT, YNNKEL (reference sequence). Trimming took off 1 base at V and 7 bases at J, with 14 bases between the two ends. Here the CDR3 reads CASSQGGGVGEQYF. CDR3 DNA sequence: TGTGCCAGCAGCCAAGGAGGGGGGGTAGGAGAGCAGTACTTC.

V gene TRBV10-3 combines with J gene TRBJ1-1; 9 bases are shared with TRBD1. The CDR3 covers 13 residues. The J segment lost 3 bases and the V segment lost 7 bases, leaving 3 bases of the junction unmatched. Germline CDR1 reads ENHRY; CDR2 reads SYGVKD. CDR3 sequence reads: CAITRQGDTEAFF. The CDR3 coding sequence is TGTGCCATCACCCGACAGGGGGACACTGAAGCTTTCTTT.

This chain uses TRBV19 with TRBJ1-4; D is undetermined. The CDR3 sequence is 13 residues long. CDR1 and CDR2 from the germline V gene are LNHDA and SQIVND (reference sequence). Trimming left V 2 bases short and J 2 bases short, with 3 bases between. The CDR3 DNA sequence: TGTGCCAGTAGTATACTGACTAATGAAAAACTGTTTTTT. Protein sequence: CASSILTNEKLFF.

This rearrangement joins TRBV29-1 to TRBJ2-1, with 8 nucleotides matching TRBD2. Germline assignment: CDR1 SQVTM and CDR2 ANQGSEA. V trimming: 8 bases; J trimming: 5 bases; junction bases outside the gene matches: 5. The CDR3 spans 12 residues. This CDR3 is CSFSGANNEQFF. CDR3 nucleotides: TGCAGCTTTAGCGGGGCAAACAATGAGCAGTTCTTC.

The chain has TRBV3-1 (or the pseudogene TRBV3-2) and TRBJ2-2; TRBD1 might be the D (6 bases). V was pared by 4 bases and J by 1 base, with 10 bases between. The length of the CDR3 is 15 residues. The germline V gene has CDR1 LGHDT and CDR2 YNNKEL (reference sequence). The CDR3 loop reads CASSLMTGNTGELFF. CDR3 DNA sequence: TGTGCCAGCAGCCTAATGACAGGGAACACCGGGGAGCTGTTTTTT.

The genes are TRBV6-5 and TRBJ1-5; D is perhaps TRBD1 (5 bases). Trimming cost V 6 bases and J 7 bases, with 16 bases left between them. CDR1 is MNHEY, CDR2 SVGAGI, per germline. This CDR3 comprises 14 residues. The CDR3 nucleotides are TGTGCCAGCAGGAAAGGCAGGGCAAACCAGCCCCAGCATTTT. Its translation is CASRKGRANQPQHF.

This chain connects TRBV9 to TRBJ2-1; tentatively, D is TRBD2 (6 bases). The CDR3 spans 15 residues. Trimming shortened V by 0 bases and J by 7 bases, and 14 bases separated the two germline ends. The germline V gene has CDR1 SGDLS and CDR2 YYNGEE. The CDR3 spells CASSVGISAGNEQFF. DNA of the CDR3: TGTGCCAGCAGCGTAGGGATCTCCGCGGGGAATGAGCAGTTCTTC.

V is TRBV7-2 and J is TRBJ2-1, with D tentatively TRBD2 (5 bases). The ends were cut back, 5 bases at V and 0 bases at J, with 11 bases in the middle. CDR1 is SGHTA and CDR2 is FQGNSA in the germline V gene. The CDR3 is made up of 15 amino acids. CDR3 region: CASSLPRDSYNEQFF. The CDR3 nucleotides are TGTGCCAGCAGCCTGCCCCGGGACTCCTACAATGAGCAGTTCTTC.